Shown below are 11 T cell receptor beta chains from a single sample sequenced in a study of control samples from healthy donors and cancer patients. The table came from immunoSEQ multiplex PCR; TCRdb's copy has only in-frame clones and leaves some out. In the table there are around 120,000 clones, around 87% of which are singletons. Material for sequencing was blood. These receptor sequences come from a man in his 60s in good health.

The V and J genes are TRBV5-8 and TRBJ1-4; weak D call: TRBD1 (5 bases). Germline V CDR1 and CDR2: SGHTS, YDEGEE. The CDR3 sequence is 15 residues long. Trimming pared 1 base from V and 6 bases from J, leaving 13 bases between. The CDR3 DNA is TGTGCCAGCAGCTTGCAGGGTCCTCTGGATGAAAAACTGTTTTTT. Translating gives CASSLQGPLDEKLFF.

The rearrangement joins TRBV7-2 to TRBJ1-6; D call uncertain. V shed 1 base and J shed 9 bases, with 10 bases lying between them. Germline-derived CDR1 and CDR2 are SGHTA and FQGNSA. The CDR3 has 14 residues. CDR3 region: CASSLGDTFSPLHF. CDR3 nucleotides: TGTGCCAGCAGCTTAGGCGACACCTTTTCACCCCTCCACTTT.

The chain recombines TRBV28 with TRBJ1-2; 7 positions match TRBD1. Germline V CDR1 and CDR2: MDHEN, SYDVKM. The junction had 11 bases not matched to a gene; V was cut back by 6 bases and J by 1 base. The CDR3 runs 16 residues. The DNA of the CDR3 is TGTGCCAGCAGAGAAACCGGACAGGCTCTTAACTATGGCTACACCTTC. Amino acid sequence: CASRETGQALNYGYTF.

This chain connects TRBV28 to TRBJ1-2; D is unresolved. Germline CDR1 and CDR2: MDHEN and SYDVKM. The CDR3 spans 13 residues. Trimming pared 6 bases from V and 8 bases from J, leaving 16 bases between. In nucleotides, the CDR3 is TGTGCCAGCAGCCTGCGGACCGTAAGGGGCTACACCTTC. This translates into CASSLRTVRGYTF.

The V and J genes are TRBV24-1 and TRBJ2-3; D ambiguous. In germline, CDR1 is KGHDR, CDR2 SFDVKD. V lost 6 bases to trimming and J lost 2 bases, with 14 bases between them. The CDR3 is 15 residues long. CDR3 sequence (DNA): TGTGCCACCAGTCAAAGAACCCAGCCCACAGATACGCAGTATTTT. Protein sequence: CATSQRTQPTDTQYF.

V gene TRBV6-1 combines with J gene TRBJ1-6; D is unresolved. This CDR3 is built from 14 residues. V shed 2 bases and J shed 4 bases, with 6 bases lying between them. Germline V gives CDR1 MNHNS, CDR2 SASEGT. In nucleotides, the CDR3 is TGTGCCAGCAGTGAACAGCATTATAATTCACCCCTCCACTTT. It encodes CASSEQHYNSPLHF.

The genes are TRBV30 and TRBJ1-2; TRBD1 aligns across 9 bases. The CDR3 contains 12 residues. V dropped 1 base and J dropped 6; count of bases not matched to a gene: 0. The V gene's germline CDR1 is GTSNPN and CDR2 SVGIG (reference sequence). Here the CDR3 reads CAWSGTGDGYTF. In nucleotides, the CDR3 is TGTGCCTGGAGTGGGACAGGGGATGGCTACACCTTC.

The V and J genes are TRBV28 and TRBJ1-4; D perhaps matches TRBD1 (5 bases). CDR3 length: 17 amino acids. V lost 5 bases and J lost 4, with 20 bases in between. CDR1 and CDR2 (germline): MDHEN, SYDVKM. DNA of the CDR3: TGTGCCAGCAGTCTCCCCCGCACAGGCGGGGGTAATGAAAAACTGTTTTTT. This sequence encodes CASSLPRTGGGNEKLFF.

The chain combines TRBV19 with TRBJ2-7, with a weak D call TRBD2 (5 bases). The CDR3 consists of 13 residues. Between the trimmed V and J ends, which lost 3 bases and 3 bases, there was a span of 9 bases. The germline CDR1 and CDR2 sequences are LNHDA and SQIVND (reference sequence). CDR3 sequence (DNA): TGTGCCAGTAGTATGGGTGGAGGCTACGAGCAGTACTTC. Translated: CASSMGGGYEQYF.

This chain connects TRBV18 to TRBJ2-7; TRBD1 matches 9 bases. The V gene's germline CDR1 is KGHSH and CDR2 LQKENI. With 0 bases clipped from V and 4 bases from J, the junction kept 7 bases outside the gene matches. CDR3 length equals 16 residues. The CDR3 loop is CASSPPTGQGVYEQYF. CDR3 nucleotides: TGTGCCAGCTCACCACCGACGGGACAGGGAGTTTACGAGCAGTACTTC.

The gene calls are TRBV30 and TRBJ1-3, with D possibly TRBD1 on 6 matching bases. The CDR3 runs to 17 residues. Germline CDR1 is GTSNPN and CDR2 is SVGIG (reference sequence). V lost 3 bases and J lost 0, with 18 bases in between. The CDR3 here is CAWRAGTGGLSGNTIYF. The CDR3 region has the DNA TGTGCCTGGAGAGCCGGGACGGGGGGCCTCTCTGGAAACACCATATATTTT.